This T cell receptor beta chain comes out of a study of T cell changes during pregnancy in multiple sclerosis. Profiling relied on immunoSEQ multiplex PCR, and the TCRdb table lists in-frame clones only, not all of them. The table lists 36,000 or so clones, almost 95% of them singletons. Germline CDR1 is MDHEN and CDR2 is SYDVKM. The CDR3 runs to 11 residues. Trimming took off 6 bases at V and 14 bases at J, with 14 bases between the two ends. The TCR comes from a female donor with multiple sclerosis, enrolled in a pregnancy study. Sequenced material: PBMCs (not recorded whether the cells were cultured). V is TRBV28 and J is TRBJ2-1; D is perhaps TRBD1 (6 bases). The CDR3 DNA reads TGTGCCAGCAGGGGGGACAATAATAAGTTCTTC. Protein: CASRGDNNKFF.